Below, 27 T cell receptor beta chains from the same sample are listed, as sequenced in a study of T cell responses to AZD1222 COVID-19 vaccine. This table comes from immunoSEQ multiplex PCR, and its TCRdb copy is limited to in-frame clones, with some not included. The sample carries approximately 140,000 clones, 93% recorded once. This specimen was peripheral blood, taken on day 0 of AZD1222 vaccination. The receptors were sampled from an adult in good health.

The chain combines TRBV5-6 with TRBJ2-3; TRBD2 aligns across 8 bases. The CDR3 totals 17 residues. The V segment lost 0 bases and the J segment 1 base; nucleotides outside the gene matches: 7. Germline values: CDR1 SGHDT, CDR2 YYEEEE. CDR3 coding DNA: TGTGCCAGCAGCTTGGAAATCAGCGGGGGACGCACAGATACGCAGTATTTT. Translation: CASSLEISGGRTDTQYF.

The chain is built from TRBV3-1 (or the pseudogene TRBV3-2) and TRBJ2-1; tentative D call: TRBD2 (7 bases). CDR3 length: 20 amino acids. Germline CDR1 is LGHDT and CDR2 is YNNKEL (reference sequence). Trimming removed 0 bases at V and 5 bases at J, with 26 bases between. CDR3 sequence: CASSQEKGWQGTTFNNEQFF. CDR3 nucleotide sequence: TGTGCCAGCAGCCAAGAAAAGGGGTGGCAGGGGACTACATTTAACAATGAGCAGTTCTTC.

This chain uses TRBV6-5 with TRBJ2-7; D remains unclear. The germline gives CDR1 MNHEY, CDR2 SVGAGI. The CDR3 covers 15 residues. V lost 7 bases to trimming and J lost 1 base, with 17 bases between them. The CDR3 here is CASKVRSVRSYEQYF. The DNA for the CDR3 is TGTGCCAGCAAAGTCCGGAGCGTGAGATCCTACGAGCAGTACTTC.

The chain combines TRBV29-1 with TRBJ2-3; D gene uncertain. Germline lookup yields CDR1 SQVTM and CDR2 ANQGSEA. The V gene lost 6 bases and the J gene lost 1 base, with 17 bases spanning the gap. This CDR3 has 15 amino acids. The CDR3 region has the DNA TGCAGCGTCCAGCCGGGTCCCCAAGGCACAGATACGCAGTATTTT. Translating it yields CSVQPGPQGTDTQYF.

V usage is TRBV28 and J usage is TRBJ2-1; D is tentatively TRBD1 or TRBD2 (6 bases each). Trimming removed 8 bases at V and 2 bases at J, with 13 bases between. Per germline, CDR1 MDHEN and CDR2 SYDVKM. The CDR3 sequence is 14 residues long. The CDR3 nucleotides are TGTGCCAGCGGCATCGGGGGCCCCTACAATGAGCAGTTCTTC. Its translation is CASGIGGPYNEQFF.

This rearrangement joins TRBV19 to TRBJ2-7, with 8 bases aligning to TRBD1. The V gene's germline CDR1 is LNHDA and CDR2 SQIVND (reference sequence). This CDR3 is 15 amino acids long. Trimming removed 2 bases from V and 5 bases from J; junction bases left unmatched: 8. CDR3 residues: CASSISAGGYDEQYF. In DNA, the CDR3 is TGTGCCAGTAGTATAAGTGCAGGGGGCTACGACGAGCAGTACTTC. The full variable domain, with the rest looked up from reference TRBV19 and TRBJ2-7, is DGGITQSPKYLFRKEGQNVTLSCEQNLNHDAMYWYRQDPGQGLRLIYYSQIVNDFQKGDIAEGYSVSREKKESFPLTVTSAQKNPTAFYLCASSISAGGYDEQYFGPGTRLTVT.

This rearrangement joins TRBV11-2 to TRBJ1-4; D ambiguous. Germline assignment: CDR1 SGHAT and CDR2 FQNNGV. V lost 4 bases to trimming and J lost 5 bases, with 14 bases between them. This CDR3 has 15 amino acids. CDR3 in DNA: TGTGCCAGCAGCTCCCGTGGCACGGAGAATGAAAAACTGTTTTTT. It specifies CASSSRGTENEKLFF.

The V and J genes are TRBV6-5 and TRBJ2-7; 9 bases are a match to TRBD2. CDR3 length: 13 residues. With 7 bases clipped from V and 3 bases from J, the junction kept 4 bases outside the gene matches. Germline V gives CDR1 MNHEY, CDR2 SVGAGI. In nucleotides, the CDR3 is TGTGCCAGCAATAGACTAGCGGTCTACGAGCAGTACTTC. The encoded protein is CASNRLAVYEQYF.

This rearrangement joins TRBV7-8 to TRBJ1-2; no reliable D call. V shed 5 bases and J shed 7 bases, with 20 bases lying between them. Germline-derived CDR1 and CDR2 are SGHVS and FQNEAQ. This CDR3 is 15 amino acids long. CDR3 sequence (DNA): TGTGCCAGCAGCCGTTTTCTGGAGCATGGTTTTGGCTACACCTTC. This sequence encodes CASSRFLEHGFGYTF.

The chain uses TRBV27 and TRBJ2-7, with TRBD2 matching 8 bases. The germline gives CDR1 MNHEY, CDR2 SMNVEV (reference sequence). The CDR3 sequence is 16 residues long. Trimming cost V 2 bases and J 9 bases; bases outside gene matches: 15. CDR3 residues: CASSLGLPGLGYTQYF. The CDR3 DNA reads TGTGCCAGCAGTTTAGGCCTCCCGGGACTAGGGTACACGCAGTACTTC.

The chain uses TRBV11-2 and TRBJ1-2; 7 bases map to TRBD1. CDR1 and CDR2 from the germline V gene are SGHAT and FQNNGV. This CDR3 region has 13 residues. With V trimmed by 5 bases and J by 2 bases, 2 bases remained unmatched. The CDR3 DNA is TGTGCCAGCAGCCCGACAGGGAACTATGGCTACACCTTC. As protein: CASSPTGNYGYTF.

The chain uses TRBV6-5 and TRBJ1-2; D perhaps matches TRBD1 (5 bases). Germline-derived CDR1 and CDR2 are MNHEY and SVGAGI. There are 14 residues in the CDR3. V lost 2 bases to trimming and J lost 4 bases, with 11 bases between them. The CDR3 sequence: CASSYGARSYGYTF. The CDR3, as DNA: TGTGCCAGCAGTTACGGGGCGAGGAGCTATGGCTACACCTTC.

The rearrangement joins TRBV28 to TRBJ2-7; 9 positions agree with TRBD2. V was clipped by 11 bases and J by 3 bases; unmatched bases: 11. CDR3 length equals 14 residues. CDR1 is MDHEN, CDR2 SYDVKM, per germline. Here the CDR3 reads CAGQGGGEDYEQYF. In nucleotides, the CDR3 is TGTGCCGGCCAGGGCGGGGGGGAAGACTACGAGCAGTACTTC.

The chain links TRBV6-5 to TRBJ2-7; TRBD1 matches 7 bases. Germline values: CDR1 MNHEY, CDR2 SVGAGI. CDR3 size: 13 residues. The J segment lost 4 bases and the V segment lost 5 bases, leaving 5 bases of the junction unmatched. The DNA for the CDR3 is TGTGCCAGCAGTCCTGACAGGGCTTACGAGCAGTACTTC. Protein sequence: CASSPDRAYEQYF.

Here the CDR3 reads CASSPGALPQHF. The CDR3 region has the DNA TGTGCCAGTAGTCCGGGGGCTTTGCCCCAGCATTTT. The chain joins TRBV19 to TRBJ1-5; a weak D match, TRBD1 (6 bases). V lost 5 bases and J 9 bases, leaving 11 bases between the germline ends. This CDR3 contains 12 residues. Germline assignment: CDR1 LNHDA and CDR2 SQIVND (reference sequence).

The J gene is TRBJ2-1, the V gene TRBV20-1, with 9 bases aligning to TRBD2. Looked up from germline, CDR1 is DFQATT and CDR2 is SNEGSKA (reference sequence). This CDR3 is 15 amino acids long. Trimming at V came to 3 bases and at J to 3 bases, leaving 6 bases not matched to a gene. The CDR3: CSASPGAGGYNEQFF. The CDR3 DNA is TGCAGTGCTAGTCCGGGAGCGGGAGGCTACAATGAGCAGTTCTTC.

This clone was observed a handful of times. The chain recombines TRBV7-6 with TRBJ1-5; no clear D. The CDR3 covers 15 residues. Germline CDR1 is SGHVS and CDR2 is FNYEAQ. The ends were cut back, 1 base at V and 1 base at J, with 8 bases in the middle. The CDR3 is CASSLGEGSNQPQHF. DNA for the CDR3: TGTGCCAGCAGCTTAGGGGAGGGAAGCAATCAGCCCCAGCATTTT.

V gene TRBV20-1 combines with J gene TRBJ1-2, with 7 positions matching TRBD1. This CDR3 spans 13 amino acids. V was clipped by 3 bases and J by 7 bases; unmatched bases: 8. Germline loops: CDR1 DFQATT, CDR2 SNEGSKA (reference sequence). The CDR3 nucleotides are TGCAGTGCTAGTCCAGACAGGGTCCCTGGCTACACCTTC. Translated: CSASPDRVPGYTF.

This clone was picked up a small number of times. V and J are TRBV30 and TRBJ2-7; weak D call: TRBD1 (6 bases). V was cut by 2 bases and J by 3 bases, with 11 bases left in between. The CDR3 sequence is 13 residues long. Germline V gene data show CDR1 as GTSNPN and CDR2 as SVGIG (reference sequence). CDR3 sequence: CAWSTGNFYEQYF. The CDR3 DNA sequence: TGTGCCTGGAGTACAGGGAATTTCTACGAGCAGTACTTC.

The rearrangement joins TRBV27 to TRBJ1-5; weak D call: TRBD1 (6 bases). Germline V gene sequence: CDR1 MNHEY, CDR2 SMNVEV (reference sequence). This CDR3 is built from 14 residues. The ends were cut back, 6 bases at V and 7 bases at J, with 16 bases in the middle. The CDR3 sequence: CASSEGGSSQPQHF. The CDR3, as DNA: TGTGCCAGCAGCGAAGGGGGGAGCAGCCAGCCCCAGCATTTT.

The chain is built from TRBV6-5 and TRBJ1-2; D perhaps matches TRBD1 (6 bases). The germline gives CDR1 MNHEY, CDR2 SVGAGI. CDR3 length equals 16 residues. Trimming stripped 4 bases from V and 1 base from J, with 16 bases between. This CDR3 reads CASSSIRTAYNYGYTF. The CDR3 DNA sequence: TGTGCCAGCAGTTCAATACGGACAGCATATAACTATGGCTACACCTTC.

The chain is built from TRBV7-8 and TRBJ1-1; D is unresolved. Germline V gene sequence: CDR1 SGHVS, CDR2 FQNEAQ. The CDR3 is 12 residues long. V dropped 5 bases and J dropped 2 bases, with 6 bases sitting between them. CDR3 bases: TGTGCCAGCAGCCTCAGTAACACTGAAGCTTTCTTT. It specifies CASSLSNTEAFF.

V and J are TRBV15 and TRBJ2-5; TRBD2 aligns across 9 bases. Losses at the gene ends were 2 bases for V and 4 bases for J; bases not matched to a gene: 11. Germline V gene sequence: CDR1 LNHNV, CDR2 YYDKDF (reference sequence). This CDR3 is 17 amino acids long. The CDR3 is CATSRPNQGLAGETQYF. The CDR3 nucleotides are TGTGCCACCAGCAGACCTAACCAGGGACTAGCTGGAGAGACCCAGTACTTC.

CDR3 nucleotide sequence: TGTGCTAGCGGAACAGGACAGGAGGTGGGGGGCTACACCTTC. It codes for CASGTGQEVGGYTF. The chain has TRBV12-5 and TRBJ1-2; 7 positions match TRBD1. The germline CDR1 and CDR2 sequences are LGHNT and FRNRAP. V shed 9 bases, J shed 8 bases, and the junction held 15 bases outside the gene matches. The CDR3 has 14 residues.

In its sample, this clone was seen once. CDR3 bases: TGTGCCAGCAGCTTAGGAGTCTTTTCCGGGGAGCTGTTTTTT. Protein: CASSLGVFSGELFF. The chain is built from TRBV7-2 and TRBJ2-2, with no clear D. CDR1 and CDR2 from the germline V gene are SGHTA and FQGNSA. This CDR3 has 14 residues. Trimming shortened V by 1 base and J by 6 bases, and 9 bases separated the two germline ends.

This rearrangement joins TRBV7-8 to TRBJ2-1, with TRBD2 as a possible D gene (6 bases). Per germline, CDR1 SGHVS and CDR2 FQNEAQ. V was trimmed by 9 bases and J by 9 bases, leaving 18 bases between them. This CDR3 has 13 amino acids. The CDR3 coding sequence is TGTGCCAGTGGCCGAGAGGGAGGAAGTGAGCAGTTCTTC. It yields the protein CASGREGGSEQFF.

V and J are TRBV9 and TRBJ2-7; TRBD1 or TRBD2 may be the D gene (5 bases each). Trimming left V 0 bases short and J 0 bases short, with 10 bases between. The germline gives CDR1 SGDLS, CDR2 YYNGEE. This CDR3 is 15 amino acids long. The CDR3 region is CASSVGPGSSYEQYF. The CDR3 DNA sequence: TGTGCCAGCAGCGTAGGCCCAGGGAGCTCCTACGAGCAGTACTTC.